These 32 T cell receptor beta chains were all obtained from the same sample, sequenced in a study of blood T cell repertoires in COVID-19. Clones were sequenced by immunoSEQ multiplex PCR, and TCRdb holds only the in-frame ones, with some missing. The sample includes about 220,000 clones, 75% to 85% of them seen just once. The sequenced sample consisted of peripheral blood. The receptors stem from a woman in her 70s with COVID-19, enrolled during active disease.

This chain uses TRBV7-2 with TRBJ2-7, with D possibly TRBD1 on 6 matching bases. Germline CDR1 and CDR2: SGHTA and FQGNSA. V gave up 4 bases and J gave up 2 bases, with 9 bases separating them. The CDR3 totals 13 residues. The CDR3 sequence: CASSWGQTYEQYF. CDR3 nucleotides: TGTGCCAGCAGCTGGGGACAAACCTACGAGCAGTACTTC.

The CDR3: CASKDGGEGFYEQYF. CDR3 nucleotide sequence: TGTGCCAGCAAGGACGGGGGGGAAGGTTTCTACGAGCAGTACTTC. The gene calls are TRBV7-9 and TRBJ2-7; 8 nucleotides match TRBD2. Germline values: CDR1 SEHNR, CDR2 FQNEAQ (reference sequence). The J segment lost 3 bases and the V segment lost 7 bases, leaving 11 bases of the junction unmatched. The CDR3 loop spans 15 amino acids.

The chain has TRBV9 and TRBJ2-7, with 7 bases lining up with TRBD1. The CDR3 totals 13 residues. CDR1 SGDLS and CDR2 YYNGEE come from the germline V gene. Losses at the gene ends were 4 bases for V and 3 bases for J; bases not matched to a gene: 4. Here the CDR3 reads CASSNRDSYEQYF. The CDR3 bases are TGTGCCAGCAGCAACCGGGACAGCTACGAGCAGTACTTC.

The chain employs TRBV7-2 and TRBJ1-2; 9 bases map to TRBD1. The CDR3 is made up of 14 amino acids. With 6 bases clipped from V and 6 bases from J, the junction kept 8 bases outside the gene matches. Germline V CDR1 and CDR2: SGHTA, FQGNSA. The CDR3 protein is CASRLKQGAHGYTF. The CDR3 DNA reads as TGTGCCAGCAGACTCAAACAGGGGGCTCATGGCTACACCTTC.

This chain links TRBV6-2 or TRBV6-3 with TRBJ1-1; D ambiguous. From germline, CDR1 is MNHEY and CDR2 SVGEGT. Trimming removed 0 bases at V and 6 bases at J, with 8 bases between. This CDR3 region has 13 residues. In DNA form, the CDR3 reads TGTGCCAGCAGTTACTCCCTTCGGGCTGAAGCTTTCTTT. The encoded protein is CASSYSLRAEAFF.

The V gene is TRBV29-1, the J gene TRBJ2-3, with D possibly matching TRBD2 (5 bases). In germline, CDR1 is SQVTM, CDR2 ANQGSEA. V gave up 6 bases and J gave up 2 bases, with 21 bases separating them. The CDR3 totals 16 residues. The CDR3, as DNA: TGCAGCGTCCTTGACGCCAAGTTGGGAGCCACAGATACGCAGTATTTT. Its translation: CSVLDAKLGATDTQYF.

V is TRBV14 and J is TRBJ2-5; weak D call: TRBD1 (6 bases). Germline assignment: CDR1 SGHDN and CDR2 FVKESK. Trimming removed 4 bases from V and 4 bases from J, with 19 bases in between. The CDR3 sequence is 16 residues long. For the CDR3, the DNA is TGTGCCAGCAGCCTACTGGGTGGGGGCAAGCGAGAGACCCAGTACTTC. It codes for CASSLLGGGKRETQYF.

V gene TRBV30 combines with J gene TRBJ2-2; a possible D gene is TRBD2 (6 bases). The CDR3 runs 16 residues. Deletions cut 0 bases from V and 5 bases from J, with 16 bases between. Germline values: CDR1 GTSNPN, CDR2 SVGIG (reference sequence). The CDR3 bases are TGTGCCTGGAGTGTGAAGGCCCTCGGGGGTACCGGGGAGCTGTTTTTT. This gives the protein CAWSVKALGGTGELFF.

V gene TRBV29-1 combines with J gene TRBJ1-2, with D maybe TRBD1 (6 bases). There are 12 residues in the CDR3. Germline CDR1 is SQVTM and CDR2 is ANQGSEA. The germline V and J ends were trimmed by 5 bases and 7 bases, with 14 bases remaining between them. The CDR3 protein is CSVYSGAGGYTF. In DNA form, the CDR3 reads TGCAGCGTTTATTCAGGGGCGGGTGGCTACACCTTC.

This sequence joins TRBV2 and TRBJ1-1; TRBD1 might be the D (6 bases). The V gene's germline CDR1 is SNHLY and CDR2 FYNNEI. Between the trimmed V and J ends, which lost 5 bases and 5 bases, there was a span of 12 bases. The CDR3 loop spans 13 amino acids. The CDR3 region is CASSYEGGTEAFF. CDR3 DNA: TGTGCCAGCAGTTACGAAGGGGGAACTGAAGCTTTCTTT. The complete variable domain, with remaining parts taken from reference TRBV2 and TRBJ1-1, reads EPEVTQTPSHQVTQMGQEVILRCVPISNHLYFYWYRQILGQKVEFLVSFYNNEISEKSEIFDDQFSVERPDGSNFTLKIRSTKLEDSAMYFCASSYEGGTEAFFGQGTRLTVV.

The chain is built from TRBV10-1 and TRBJ2-7; possible D gene TRBD2, 5 bases. The CDR3 runs 14 residues. V shed 0 bases and J shed 1 base, with 7 bases lying between them. Looked up from germline, CDR1 is WNHNN and CDR2 is SYGVQD (reference sequence). This CDR3 is CASSESRTSYEQYF. The CDR3 DNA reads as TGCGCCAGCAGTGAGTCCAGGACTTCCTACGAGCAGTACTTC.

The chain combines TRBV28 with TRBJ1-1, with TRBD1 matching 9 bases. The germline V gene encodes CDR1 MDHEN and CDR2 SYDVKM. The CDR3 sequence is 17 residues long. Losses at the gene ends were 2 bases for V and 4 bases for J; bases not matched to a gene: 11. The CDR3 reads CASSLDLGQGRITEAFF. CDR3 DNA: TGTGCCAGCAGTTTAGACCTGGGACAGGGAAGAATCACTGAAGCTTTCTTT.

The V and J genes are TRBV20-1 and TRBJ2-7; D is perhaps TRBD1 (5 bases). V lost 5 bases to trimming and J lost 5 bases, with 10 bases between them. The CDR3 spans 11 residues. Germline lookup yields CDR1 DFQATT and CDR2 SNEGSKA (reference sequence). The CDR3 is CSAYRYDEQYF. The CDR3 nucleotides are TGCAGTGCTTACAGGTACGACGAGCAGTACTTC.

The chain links TRBV5-4 to TRBJ2-7; 10 nucleotides match TRBD2. This CDR3 has 16 residues. Trimming at V came to 5 bases and at J to 2 bases, leaving 10 bases not matched to a gene. Germline CDR1 is SGHNT and CDR2 is YYREEE (reference sequence). CDR3 in amino acids: CASSTLAGSVPYEQYF. In DNA, the CDR3 is TGTGCCAGCAGTACACTAGCGGGATCAGTCCCCTACGAGCAGTACTTC.

This clone was observed a few times. The rearrangement joins TRBV7-2 to TRBJ2-7; the match to TRBD2 covers 9 bases. The CDR3 spans 15 residues. With 6 bases clipped from V and 7 bases from J, the junction kept 13 bases outside the gene matches. The germline CDR1 and CDR2 sequences are SGHTA and FQGNSA. The CDR3 loop is CASSYQREVKKEQYF. CDR3 nucleotides: TGTGCCAGCAGTTATCAGCGGGAGGTGAAGAAAGAGCAGTACTTC. Full variable domain (remainder filled in from reference TRBV7-2 and TRBJ2-7): GAGVSQSPSNKVTEKGKDVELRCDPISGHTALYWYRQSLGQGLEFLIYFQGNSAPDKSGLPSDRFSAERTGGSVSTLTIQRTQQEDSAVYLCASSYQREVKKEQYFGPGTRLTVT.

This chain connects TRBV28 to TRBJ1-1; 12 positions match TRBD1. CDR3 length: 18 amino acids. V was pared by 5 bases and J by 0 bases, with 10 bases of the junction left unmatched. From germline, CDR1 is MDHEN and CDR2 SYDVKM. The CDR3 sequence: CASSTRPGTGGLNTEAFF. The CDR3 bases are TGTGCCAGCAGTACCCGCCCCGGGACAGGGGGCTTGAACACTGAAGCTTTCTTT. The full variable domain, with the rest looked up from reference TRBV28 and TRBJ1-1, is DVKVTQSSRYLVKRTGEKVFLECVQDMDHENMFWYRQDPGLGLRLIYFSYDVKMKEKGDIPEGYSVSREKKERFSLILESASTNQTSMYLCASSTRPGTGGLNTEAFFGQGTRLTVV.

V is TRBV2 and J is TRBJ2-7, with 10 bases lining up with TRBD2. CDR1 is SNHLY and CDR2 is FYNNEI in the germline V gene. Trimming removed 3 bases from V and 4 bases from J; junction bases left unmatched: 3. The CDR3 loop spans 14 amino acids. The CDR3 coding sequence is TGTGCCAGCAGTGAGTTGGGACTAGCGTACGAGCAGTACTTC. This translates into CASSELGLAYEQYF.

The rearrangement uses TRBV20-1 and TRBJ2-7; a weak D match, TRBD2 (5 bases). The germline V gene encodes CDR1 DFQATT and CDR2 SNEGSKA (reference sequence). This CDR3 spans 14 amino acids. V lost 3 bases and J 2 bases, leaving 14 bases between the germline ends. CDR3 loop: CSASMRAEAYEQYF. The CDR3 nucleotides are TGCAGTGCTAGTATGAGGGCGGAGGCCTACGAGCAGTACTTC.

This chain joins TRBV19 and TRBJ1-5; D is unresolved. Trimming removed 6 bases at V and 5 bases at J, with 11 bases between. The CDR3 has 13 amino acids. Germline lookup yields CDR1 LNHDA and CDR2 SQIVND (reference sequence). CDR3 protein: CASRVRNDQPQHF. In DNA, the CDR3 is TGTGCCAGTAGGGTCAGAAACGATCAGCCCCAGCATTTT.

V gene TRBV29-1 combines with J gene TRBJ1-1; TRBD1 matches 7 bases. CDR3 length: 13 residues. Germline lookup yields CDR1 SQVTM and CDR2 ANQGSEA. V shed 7 bases and J 1 base; nucleotides not matched to a gene: 6. This CDR3 reads CSEQGYPNTEAFF. The CDR3 DNA is TGCAGCGAACAGGGGTACCCGAACACTGAAGCTTTCTTT.

This clone has only a few counts. This sequence joins TRBV7-2 and TRBJ2-2; TRBD2 might be the D (6 bases). Germline CDR1 is SGHTA and CDR2 is FQGNSA. The V and J ends lost 5 bases and 7 bases respectively, with 11 bases between them. This CDR3 spans 13 amino acids. CDR3 sequence reads: CASSGGLNGELFF. The CDR3 bases are TGTGCCAGCAGCGGGGGACTTAACGGGGAGCTGTTTTTT.

V gene TRBV19 combines with J gene TRBJ2-3, with unresolved D. The CDR3 is 19 amino acids. Looked up from germline, CDR1 is LNHDA and CDR2 is SQIVND (reference sequence). Trimming took 3 bases from V and 1 from J, leaving 23 bases between them. The DNA for the CDR3 is TGTGCCAGTAGTATTAGTCTCCCGAGGCGAGGCCAACGCACAGATACGCAGTATTTT. It translates to CASSISLPRRGQRTDTQYF.

This clone was recorded only once. The CDR3: CSVHSKIAGAVTSGAFYNEQFF. The CDR3 DNA is TGCAGCGTTCATTCTAAAATAGCCGGGGCTGTAACTAGCGGAGCCTTCTACAATGAGCAGTTCTTC. The chain combines TRBV29-1 with TRBJ2-1; 8 bases line up with TRBD2. Germline assignment: CDR1 SQVTM and CDR2 ANQGSEA. With V trimmed by 5 bases and J by 3 bases, 30 bases remained unmatched. The CDR3 is 22 amino acids.

The genes are TRBV6-5 and TRBJ1-1; D unresolved. The length of the CDR3 is 13 residues. Germline values: CDR1 MNHEY, CDR2 SVGAGI. Between the trimmed V and J ends, which lost 8 bases and 4 bases, there was a span of 14 bases. The CDR3 protein is CASPPQVGTEAFF. The CDR3 DNA reads TGTGCCAGCCCCCCCCAGGTAGGCACTGAAGCTTTCTTT.

V and J are TRBV10-3 and TRBJ2-2; 7 nucleotides line up with TRBD2. The V gene's germline CDR1 is ENHRY and CDR2 SYGVKD. With 6 bases clipped from V and 0 bases from J, the junction kept 1 base outside the gene matches. There are 14 residues in the CDR3. The CDR3 DNA reads TGTGCCATCAGCGGACTAGCGAACACCGGGGAGCTGTTTTTT. Protein sequence: CAISGLANTGELFF.

J is TRBJ2-3 and V is TRBV9, with 7 nucleotides matching TRBD1. This CDR3 has 15 residues. Germline CDR1 reads SGDLS; CDR2 reads YYNGEE. V lost 3 bases to trimming and J lost 2 bases; unmatched junction nucleotides: 6. CDR3 protein: CASSARDSNTDTQYF. For the CDR3, the DNA is TGTGCCAGCAGCGCCCGGGACAGTAACACAGATACGCAGTATTTT.

For the CDR3, the DNA is TGTGCCAGCAGCTTAGGAGGTTTAGCGGGTTACACCGGGGAGCTGTTTTTT. Its translation is CASSLGGLAGYTGELFF. The rearrangement links TRBV11-3 to TRBJ2-2; 7 bases align to TRBD2. J lost 3 bases, V lost 1 base, and 8 bases had no gene match. Germline CDR1 SGHNT, CDR2 YENEEA. This CDR3 has 17 amino acids. The full variable domain, in which reference TRBV11-3 and TRBJ2-2 provide the parts outside the CDR3, is EAGVVQSPRYKIIEKKQPVAFWCNPISGHNTLYWYLQNLGQGPELLIRYENEEAVDDSQLPKDRFSAERLKGVDSTLKIQPAELGDSAVYLCASSLGGLAGYTGELFFGEGSRLTVL.

The chain links TRBV6-6 to TRBJ1-1; no definite D call. Deletions cut 7 bases from V and 6 bases from J, with 18 bases between. CDR3 length: 14 residues. CDR1 is MNHNY and CDR2 is SVGAGI in the germline V gene (reference sequence). In DNA form, the CDR3 reads TGTGCCAGCATCCAAGTGGTGTCCTACGCTGAAGCTTTCTTT. Translating gives CASIQVVSYAEAFF.

Here the CDR3 DNA reads TGTGCCAGTAGTATGGGGCAGAGCTATGGCTACACCTTC. It encodes CASSMGQSYGYTF. The genes are TRBV19 and TRBJ1-2; D is perhaps TRBD1 (5 bases). Germline V gene data show CDR1 as LNHDA and CDR2 as SQIVND (reference sequence). V lost 3 bases and J lost 4, with 9 bases in between. The CDR3 has 13 amino acids.

The chain employs TRBV28 and TRBJ1-1; no clear D gene. The ends were cut back, 1 base at V and 0 bases at J, with 9 bases in the middle. The CDR3 is made up of 15 amino acids. Germline CDR1 is MDHEN and CDR2 is SYDVKM. Here the CDR3 DNA reads TGTGCCAGCAGTTTATACAGCCTCATGAACACTGAAGCTTTCTTT. Amino acid sequence: CASSLYSLMNTEAFF.

The chain recombines TRBV5-1 with TRBJ2-5; possible D gene TRBD2, 6 bases. The CDR3 contains 16 residues. Germline CDR1 and CDR2: SGHRS and YFSETQ. Trimming pared 3 bases from V and 4 bases from J, leaving 19 bases between. CDR3 bases: TGCGCCAGCAGCTCCCTAGGAGGGAGCGCTCTAGAGACCCAGTACTTC. Its translation: CASSSLGGSALETQYF.

This sequence joins TRBV11-1 and TRBJ2-1, with D perhaps matching TRBD1 (5 bases). Germline V gene data show CDR1 as SGHAT and CDR2 as FQDESV (reference sequence). The CDR3 has 13 amino acids. V was pared by 5 bases and J by 9 bases, with 14 bases between. The CDR3 protein is CASSRRDQGEQFF. CDR3 DNA sequence: TGTGCCAGCAGCAGAAGAGACCAGGGTGAGCAGTTCTTC.